These 24 T cell receptor beta chains share one sample of origin, sequenced in a study of cytomegalovirus exposure and HLA in healthy donors. Produced via immunoSEQ multiplex PCR; TCRdb's table is partial and in-frame only. The sample has roughly 60,000 clones, roughly 90% seen once. Specimen: PBMCs. The receptor set was obtained from a woman in her thirties in good health and CMV-seronegative.

The genes are TRBV19 and TRBJ1-2; D is perhaps TRBD1 (6 bases). Trimming took off 6 bases at V and 6 bases at J, with 14 bases between the two ends. Germline V lookup: CDR1 LNHDA, CDR2 SQIVND (reference sequence). This CDR3 is 13 amino acids long. As DNA, the CDR3 is TGTGCCAGTAGCCCGGGACAAGGGAATGGCTACACCTTC. It translates to CASSPGQGNGYTF.

The gene calls are TRBV6-5 and TRBJ2-2, with D possibly being TRBD2 (5 bases). The CDR3 covers 14 residues. The germline V gene has CDR1 MNHEY and CDR2 SVGAGI. Trimming removed 2 bases from V and 3 bases from J, with 7 bases in between. The CDR3 sequence: CASSYERDTGELFF. CDR3 DNA: TGTGCCAGCAGTTACGAGAGGGACACCGGGGAGCTGTTTTTT.

V and J are TRBV18 and TRBJ2-7; 7 bases agree with TRBD1. The CDR3 loop spans 13 amino acids. V was pared by 5 bases and J by 2 bases, with 3 bases of the junction left unmatched. Germline CDR1 is KGHSH and CDR2 is LQKENI. Here the CDR3 reads CASSKGQAYEQYF. The CDR3 DNA reads TGTGCCAGCTCAAAAGGACAGGCCTACGAGCAGTACTTC.

This clone appeared once. The chain joins TRBV7-3 to TRBJ2-1; TRBD1 might be the D (6 bases). The CDR3 runs to 13 residues. V dropped 2 bases and J dropped 10 bases, with 12 bases sitting between them. The germline gives CDR1 SGHTA, CDR2 FQGTGA. The CDR3 sequence: CASSLEGHREQFF. CDR3 DNA: TGTGCCAGCAGCTTAGAGGGACACCGAGAGCAGTTCTTC.

V is TRBV9 and J is TRBJ2-1, with 11 bases that match TRBD2. CDR1 SGDLS and CDR2 YYNGEE come from the germline V gene. Trimming took 0 bases from V and 9 from J; bases not matched to a gene: 8. The CDR3 totals 16 residues. The CDR3 nucleotides read TGTGCCAGCAGCGTAGGACTAGCGGGAATTGGTGGTGAGCAGTTCTTC. It translates to CASSVGLAGIGGEQFF. Full variable domain (rest looked up from reference TRBV9 and TRBJ2-1): DSGVTQTPKHLITATGQRVTLRCSPRSGDLSVYWYQQSLDQGLQFLIQYYNGEERAKGNILERFSAQQFPDLHSELNLSSLELGDSALYFCASSVGLAGIGGEQFFGPGTRLTVL.

The chain employs TRBV7-2 and TRBJ2-7; TRBD1 is a possible D gene (6 bases). CDR1 is SGHTA, CDR2 FQGNSA, per germline. CDR3 length: 15 amino acids. V lost 4 bases and J lost 1, with 14 bases in between. The DNA for the CDR3 is TGTGCCAGCAGCTCGGTTGGACAGCTTTCCTACGAGCAGTACTTC. This translates into CASSSVGQLSYEQYF. The full variable domain, with the rest looked up from reference TRBV7-2 and TRBJ2-7, is GAGVSQSPSNKVTEKGKDVELRCDPISGHTALYWYRQSLGQGLEFLIYFQGNSAPDKSGLPSDRFSAERTGGSVSTLTIQRTQQEDSAVYLCASSSVGQLSYEQYFGPGTRLTVT.

The V and J genes are TRBV19 and TRBJ2-5, with 8 nucleotides matching TRBD1. The CDR3 consists of 15 residues. Trimming at V came to 3 bases and at J to 5 bases, leaving 8 bases not matched to a gene. Germline V gene data show CDR1 as LNHDA and CDR2 as SQIVND (reference sequence). CDR3 bases: TGTGCCAGTAGTATCTCCGGGACAGGTCGGGAGACCCAGTACTTC. Protein sequence: CASSISGTGRETQYF.

V is TRBV5-1 and J is TRBJ2-1; TRBD2 agrees at 12 bases. There are 17 residues in the CDR3. The V gene's germline CDR1 is SGHRS and CDR2 YFSETQ. The V gene end was trimmed by 2 bases and the J gene end by 4 bases; junction bases not matched to a gene: 7. CDR3 nucleotides: TGCGCCAGCAGCTTAACGGGACTAGCGGGCGGATACAATGAGCAGTTCTTC. It specifies CASSLTGLAGGYNEQFF. Drawing the rest from reference TRBV5-1 and TRBJ2-1, the complete variable domain is KAGVTQTPRYLIKTRGQQVTLSCSPISGHRSVSWYQQTPGQGLQFLFEYFSETQRNKGNFPGRFSGRQFSNSRSEMNVSTLELGDSALYLCASSLTGLAGGYNEQFFGPGTRLTVL.

This chain links TRBV30 with TRBJ1-1, with a possible D match to TRBD1 (5 bases). This CDR3 region has 13 residues. V lost 2 bases, J lost 1 base, and 8 bases lay in between. Germline CDR1 and CDR2: GTSNPN and SVGIG (reference sequence). The CDR3 coding sequence is TGTGCCTGGAGTCCTGACAGGAACACTGAAGCTTTCTTT. This codes for CAWSPDRNTEAFF.

The chain joins TRBV6-5 to TRBJ2-2; 7 positions agree with TRBD2. Germline loops: CDR1 MNHEY, CDR2 SVGAGI. The J segment lost 10 bases and the V segment lost 7 bases, leaving 12 bases of the junction unmatched. This CDR3 region has 14 residues. CDR3 sequence reads: CASTTTSRPTELFF. The CDR3 DNA reads TGTGCCAGCACCACGACTAGCCGCCCGACGGAGCTGTTTTTT.

V usage is TRBV11-2 and J usage is TRBJ2-1, with TRBD2 matching over 15 bases. The CDR3 runs 15 residues. In germline, CDR1 is SGHAT, CDR2 FQNNGV. The ends lost 5 bases at V and 9 bases at J; junction bases unmatched: 5. The CDR3 region is CASSPGGLAGGEQFF. CDR3 DNA sequence: TGTGCCAGCAGCCCCGGGGGACTAGCGGGAGGTGAGCAGTTCTTC.

The chain recombines TRBV27 with TRBJ1-2, with 10 bases identical to TRBD1. CDR1 MNHEY and CDR2 SMNVEV come from the germline V gene (reference sequence). The CDR3 totals 15 residues. With 4 bases clipped from V and 1 base from J, the junction kept 3 bases outside the gene matches. CDR3 sequence: CASSWGQGINYGYTF. Written as DNA, the CDR3 is TGTGCCAGCAGTTGGGGACAGGGGATTAACTATGGCTACACCTTC.

The V and J genes are TRBV6-5 and TRBJ2-7, with TRBD2 identical over 10 bases. CDR3 size: 16 residues. Trimming took 0 bases from V and 0 from J; bases not matched to a gene: 2. Looked up from germline, CDR1 is MNHEY and CDR2 is SVGAGI. Here the CDR3 DNA reads TGTGCCAGCAGTTACTCGACTAGCGGGCACTCCTACGAGCAGTACTTC. Translating gives CASSYSTSGHSYEQYF.

A single count supports this clone. The rearrangement joins TRBV10-3 to TRBJ2-1; the D gene is possibly TRBD2 (6 bases). Germline V gene data show CDR1 as ENHRY and CDR2 as SYGVKD. This CDR3 has 15 amino acids. The CDR3: CVASDSGDTYNEQFF. DNA for the CDR3: TGTGTCGCATCGGATAGCGGAGATACCTACAATGAGCAGTTCTTC.

This clone showed up just once. The V and J genes are TRBV18 and TRBJ2-5; 10 bases map to TRBD2. CDR1 is KGHSH and CDR2 is LQKENI in the germline V gene. The length of the CDR3 is 17 residues. The J segment lost 5 bases and the V segment lost 0 bases, leaving 9 bases of the junction unmatched. The CDR3 region has the DNA TGTGCCAGCTCACCACCAGTCCAGCGGGAGGGCCGGGAGACCCAGTACTTC. Encoded protein: CASSPPVQREGRETQYF.

The chain carries TRBV6-1 and TRBJ1-1; D is uncertain. The germline V gene has CDR1 MNHNS and CDR2 SASEGT. The CDR3 covers 14 residues. Trimming left V 4 bases short and J 1 base short, with 10 bases between. The CDR3 DNA is TGTGCCAGCAGTGCGCAGAATCCGAACACTGAAGCTTTCTTT. Its protein product is CASSAQNPNTEAFF.

This chain links TRBV5-1 with TRBJ2-2, with D uncertain. This CDR3 has 12 amino acids. Trimming took off 5 bases at V and 1 base at J, with 3 bases between the two ends. From germline, CDR1 is SGHRS and CDR2 YFSETQ. This CDR3 is CASSQNTGELFF. The CDR3 nucleotides are TGCGCCAGCAGTCAGAACACCGGGGAGCTGTTTTTT. The whole variable domain, remainder taken from reference TRBV5-1 and TRBJ2-2, is KAGVTQTPRYLIKTRGQQVTLSCSPISGHRSVSWYQQTPGQGLQFLFEYFSETQRNKGNFPGRFSGRQFSNSRSEMNVSTLELGDSALYLCASSQNTGELFFGEGSRLTVL.

The J gene is TRBJ2-5, the V gene TRBV9, with 8 bases identical to TRBD2. The CDR3 totals 17 residues. Germline CDR1 reads SGDLS; CDR2 reads YYNGEE. The V and J ends lost 2 bases and 5 bases, in that order; junction bases with no gene match: 14. The CDR3 loop is CASSVASGRGGGETQYF. The CDR3 coding sequence is TGTGCCAGCAGCGTGGCCAGCGGGAGAGGCGGGGGGGAGACCCAGTACTTC.

J is TRBJ1-2 and V is TRBV6-1, with 8 bases aligning to TRBD1. Germline V CDR1 and CDR2: MNHNS, SASEGT. V shed 6 bases, J shed 6 bases, and the junction held 12 bases outside the gene matches. The CDR3 has 15 amino acids. The CDR3 coding sequence is TGTGCCAGCAGGCCGGACAGGGCTATGATAAATGGCTACACCTTC. Encoded protein: CASRPDRAMINGYTF.

The V call is TRBV28, the J call TRBJ2-7; 12 nucleotides agree with TRBD1. V was clipped by 9 bases and J by 6 bases; unmatched bases: 3. In germline, CDR1 is MDHEN, CDR2 SYDVKM. This CDR3 spans 12 amino acids. In nucleotides, the CDR3 is TGTGCCAGTGGGACAGGGGGCCGCGAGCAGTACTTC. Protein: CASGTGGREQYF.

The J gene is TRBJ2-5, the V gene TRBV7-2; no reliable D call. V was cut by 3 bases and J by 7 bases, with 12 bases left in between. CDR1 and CDR2 (germline): SGHTA, FQGNSA. This CDR3 has 13 residues. CDR3 in DNA: TGTGCCAGCAGCTTGAATTCCGCCGGGACCCAGTACTTC. It encodes CASSLNSAGTQYF.

The rearrangement uses TRBV21-1 and TRBJ2-7; the table's D gene call, TRBD1, was not cross checked with the DNA. TRBV21-1 is noted as a pseudogene. CDR3 length: 15 amino acids. DNA of the CDR3: TGTGCCAGCACGCCAGGCATCAGCCGGTTGGTCGAGCAGTACTTC. Translating it yields CASTPGISRLVEQYF.

Only one count was recorded for this clone. The chain couples TRBV19 to TRBJ1-5, with D perhaps matching TRBD1 (6 bases). CDR1 is LNHDA and CDR2 is SQIVND in the germline V gene (reference sequence). The CDR3 contains 17 residues. V was shortened by 11 bases and J by 0 bases, with 23 bases between the two germline ends. The CDR3 spells CAGGRRWAPNSNQPQHF. The CDR3 region has the DNA TGTGCCGGGGGCAGGCGGTGGGCCCCCAATAGCAATCAGCCCCAGCATTTT.

The CDR3 is CASSSTYEQYF. In nucleotides, the CDR3 is TGTGCCAGCAGCTCCACCTACGAGCAGTACTTC. The chain links TRBV7-9 to TRBJ2-7; D call uncertain. CDR1 SEHNR and CDR2 FQNEAQ come from the germline V gene (reference sequence). This CDR3 is built from 11 residues. V was trimmed by 4 bases and J by 2 bases, leaving 3 bases between them.